Detailed here is one T cell receptor (beta chain). Its specificity is not known. The CDR3 length is 14 residues. V was cut by 5 bases and J by 4 bases, with 12 bases left in between. The germline V gene encodes CDR1 SNHLY and CDR2 FYNNEI. This sample was included in a study of memory CD4+ T cells and cytomegalovirus serostatus. About the research overall: Healthy Belgian adult donors included roughly ten CMV-positive and some 23 CMV-negative people.

The sort gate was single viable CD3+CD4+CD8-CD45RO+ cells for memory CD4+ T cells. In the authors' methods: After removing out-of-frame reads, around 2.2 million distinct TCRbeta sequences remained. Measured with immunoSEQ multiplex PCR; TCRdb has only the in-frame clones, and not every one. V and J calls and clone size come straight from that table; D and trimming were deduced from the DNA. Among tens of thousands of clones listed, about 73% were seen once. Findings and limits, study-wide: Repertoires predicted CMV serostatus with median bootstrapped AUC of about 0.95.

J is TRBJ1-3 and V is TRBV2, with a weak D call TRBD1 (6 bases). The receptor was derived from an adult in good health and CMV-seronegative. The material sequenced was memory CD4+ T cells from blood. CDR3 DNA: TGTGCCAGCAGTCCGACAGGTTTCGGAAACACCATATATTTT. Its translation: CASSPTGFGNTIYF.